Given below is one T cell receptor beta chain in context. These data come from a study of patients and donors after allogeneic stem cell transplantation. Germline lookup yields CDR1 KGHSH and CDR2 LQKENI. Between the trimmed V and J ends, which lost 1 base and 6 bases, there was a span of 9 bases. The length of the CDR3 is 13 residues. TCRdb recomputed calls from the RT-PCR reads with MiXCR, one row per CDR3 protein. The sample holds about 210,000 distinct CDR3 sequences, around two fifths seen once. Specimen: blood, either unsorted or a sorted T cell fraction (not recorded which). The TCR was taken from a human donor who was either an allogeneic HSCT recipient or a stem cell or donor lymphocyte infusion donor (not recorded which). It is not recorded whose cells these are; they may come from a transplant donor. The gene calls are TRBV18 and TRBJ1-1; D is ambiguous. CDR3 in DNA: TGTGCCAGCTCACCACGGGGAGGGCCTGAAGCTTTCTTT. Encoded protein: CASSPRGGPEAFF.